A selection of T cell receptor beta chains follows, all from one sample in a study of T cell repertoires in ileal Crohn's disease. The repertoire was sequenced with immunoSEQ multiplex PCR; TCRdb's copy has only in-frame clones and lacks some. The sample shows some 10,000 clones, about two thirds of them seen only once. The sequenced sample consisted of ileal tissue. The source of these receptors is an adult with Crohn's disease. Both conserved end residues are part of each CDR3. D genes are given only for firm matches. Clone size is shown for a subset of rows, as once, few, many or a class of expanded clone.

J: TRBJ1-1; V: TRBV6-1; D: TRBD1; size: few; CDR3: CASSRRTGGTEAFF; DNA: TGTGCCAGCAGTAGAAGGACAGGGGGCACTGAAGCTTTCTTT
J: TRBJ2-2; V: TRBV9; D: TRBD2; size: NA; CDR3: CASSVASGRATGELFF; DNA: TGTGCCAGCAGCGTAGCGAGCGGGAGGGCCACCGGGGAGCTGTTTTTT
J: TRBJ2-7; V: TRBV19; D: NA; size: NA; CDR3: CASSPAGLGEQYF; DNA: TGTGCCAGTAGTCCCGCGGGGCTCGGCGAGCAGTACTTC
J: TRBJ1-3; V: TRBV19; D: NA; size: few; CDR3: CASSGTSGNTIYF; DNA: TGTGCCAGTAGCGGGACTTCTGGAAACACCATATATTTT
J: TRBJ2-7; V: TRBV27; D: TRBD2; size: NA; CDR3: CASSLKTSDEQYF; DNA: TGTGCCAGCAGTTTAAAAACTAGCGATGAGCAGTACTTC
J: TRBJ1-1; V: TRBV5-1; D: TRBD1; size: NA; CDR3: CASNLVSGTGNTEAFF; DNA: TGCGCCAGCAACTTAGTATCCGGGACAGGGAACACTGAAGCTTTCTTT
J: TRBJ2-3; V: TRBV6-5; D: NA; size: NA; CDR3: CASGPGPDTQYF; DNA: TGTGCCAGCGGGCCCGGCCCAGATACGCAGTATTTT
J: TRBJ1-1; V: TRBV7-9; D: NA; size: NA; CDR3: CASSELRGLTEAFF; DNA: TGTGCCAGCAGCGAACTCAGGGGCTTAACTGAAGCTTTCTTT
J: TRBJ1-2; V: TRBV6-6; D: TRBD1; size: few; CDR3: CASSWGSTGVGGYTF; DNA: TGTGCCAGCAGTTGGGGGTCGACAGGGGTGGGTGGCTACACCTTC
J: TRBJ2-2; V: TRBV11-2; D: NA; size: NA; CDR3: CASSFTGTGELFF; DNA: TGTGCCAGCAGCTTTACCGGCACCGGGGAGCTGTTTTTT
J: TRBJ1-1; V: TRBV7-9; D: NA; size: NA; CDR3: CASSLGLARNTEAFF; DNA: TGTGCCAGCAGCTTAGGGTTAGCCAGGAACACTGAAGCTTTCTTT
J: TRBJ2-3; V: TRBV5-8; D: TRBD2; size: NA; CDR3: CASSLGLAGGSDTQYF; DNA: TGTGCCAGCAGCTTGGGGTTAGCGGGAGGATCAGATACGCAGTATTTT
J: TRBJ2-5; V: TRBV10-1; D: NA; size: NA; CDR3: CASSESGRVETQYF; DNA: TGCGCCAGCAGTGAGTCGGGCAGGGTGGAGACCCAGTACTTC
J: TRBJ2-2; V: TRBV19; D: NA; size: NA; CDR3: CASSILRPSAVTGELFF; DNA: TGTGCCAGTAGTATACTGCGGCCTAGCGCCGTCACCGGGGAGCTGTTTTTT
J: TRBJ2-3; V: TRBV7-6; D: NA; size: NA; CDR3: CASSLLQISTDTQYF; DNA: TGTGCCAGCAGCTTACTGCAGATTAGCACAGATACGCAGTATTTT
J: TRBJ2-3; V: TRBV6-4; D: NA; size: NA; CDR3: CASSSGFLITTDTQYF; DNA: TGTGCCAGCAGTTCCGGGTTCCTGATTACCACAGATACGCAGTATTTT
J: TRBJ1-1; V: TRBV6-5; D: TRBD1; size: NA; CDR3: CASTRGREAFF; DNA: TGTGCCAGCACCAGGGGGCGCGAAGCTTTCTTT
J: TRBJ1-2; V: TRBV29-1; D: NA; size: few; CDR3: CSVEEVGGYGYTF; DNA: TGCAGCGTTGAAGAGGTAGGGGGATATGGCTACACCTTC
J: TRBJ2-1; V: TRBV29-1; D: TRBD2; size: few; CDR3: CSVEGKLAGGGEQFF; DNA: TGCAGCGTTGAAGGGAAACTAGCGGGAGGAGGTGAGCAGTTCTTC
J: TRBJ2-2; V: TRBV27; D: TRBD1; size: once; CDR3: CASTPDRASTGELFF; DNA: TGTGCCAGCACCCCCGACAGGGCAAGCACCGGGGAGCTGTTTTTT
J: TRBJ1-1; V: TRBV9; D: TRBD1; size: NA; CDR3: CASSVGTGGTEAFF; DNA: TGTGCCAGCAGCGTGGGGACAGGGGGCACTGAAGCTTTCTTT
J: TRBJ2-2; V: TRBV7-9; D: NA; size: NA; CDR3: CASSPAKTNANTGELFF; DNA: TGTGCCAGCAGCCCCGCCAAGACTAACGCGAACACCGGGGAGCTGTTTTTT
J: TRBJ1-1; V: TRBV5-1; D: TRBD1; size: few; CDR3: CASSETGVGTTEAFF; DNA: TGCGCCAGCAGTGAAACAGGGGTGGGAACCACTGAAGCTTTCTTT
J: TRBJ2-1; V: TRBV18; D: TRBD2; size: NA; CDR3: CASSPSLAGGDEQFF; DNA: TGTGCCAGCTCACCATCCCTAGCGGGAGGGGATGAGCAGTTCTTC
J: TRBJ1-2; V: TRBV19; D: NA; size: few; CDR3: CASGTSANYGYTF; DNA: TGTGCCAGTGGGACAAGTGCTAACTATGGCTACACCTTC
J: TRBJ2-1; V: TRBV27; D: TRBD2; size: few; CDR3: CASSSQISRGRFNEQFF; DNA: TGTGCCAGCAGTTCCCAAATATCCCGCGGGAGATTTAATGAGCAGTTCTTC
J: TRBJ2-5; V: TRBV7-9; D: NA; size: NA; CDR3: CASSLYIRVRIPYQETQYF; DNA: TGTGCCAGCAGCTTATATATCAGGGTTAGAATTCCTTACCAAGAGACCCAGTACTTC
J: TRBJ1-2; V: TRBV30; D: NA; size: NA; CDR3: CAWSVESGYTF; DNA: TGTGCCTGGAGCGTAGAGAGTGGCTACACCTTC
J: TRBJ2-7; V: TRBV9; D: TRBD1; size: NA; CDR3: CASSPSVGQLYF; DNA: TGTGCCAGCAGTCCCAGTGTGGGACAGCTGTACTTC
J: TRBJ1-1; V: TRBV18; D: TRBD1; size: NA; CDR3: CASSPSDRGNTEAFF; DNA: TGTGCCAGCTCACCCTCGGACAGGGGAAACACTGAAGCTTTCTTT
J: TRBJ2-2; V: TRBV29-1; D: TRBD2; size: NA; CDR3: CSVRTSGNTGELFF; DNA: TGCAGCGTCCGGACTAGCGGGAACACCGGGGAGCTGTTTTTT
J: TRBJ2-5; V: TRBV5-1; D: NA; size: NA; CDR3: CASSLGRGPIQETQYF; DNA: TGCGCCAGCAGCTTGGGGAGAGGGCCCATCCAAGAGACCCAGTACTTC
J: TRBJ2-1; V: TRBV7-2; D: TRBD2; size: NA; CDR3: CASSLGLAGGGGEQFF; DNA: TGTGCCAGCAGCCTAGGACTAGCGGGAGGCGGGGGTGAGCAGTTCTTC
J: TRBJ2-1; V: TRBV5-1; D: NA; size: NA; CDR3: CASRLSGNSYNEQFF; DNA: TGCGCCAGCAGACTGAGCGGAAACTCCTACAATGAGCAGTTCTTC
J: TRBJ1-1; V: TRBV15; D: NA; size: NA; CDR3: CATSRINTEAFF; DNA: TGTGCCACCAGCAGAATAAACACTGAAGCTTTCTTT
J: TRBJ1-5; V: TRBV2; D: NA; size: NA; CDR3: CASTGDSGNQPQHF; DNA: TGTGCCAGCACAGGTGACAGTGGGAATCAGCCCCAGCATTTT
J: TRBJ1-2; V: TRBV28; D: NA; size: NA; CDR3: CASISQGLSYTF; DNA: TGTGCCAGCATCTCACAGGGTTTGAGCTACACCTTC
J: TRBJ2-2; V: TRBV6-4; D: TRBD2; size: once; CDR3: CASSNLFAAGDTGELFF; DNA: TGTGCCAGCAGTAACCTTTTCGCAGCGGGGGATACCGGGGAGCTGTTTTTT
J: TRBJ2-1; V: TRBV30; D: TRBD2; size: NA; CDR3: CAWSVGTSYYNEQFF; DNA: TGTGCCTGGAGTGTAGGGACTAGCTACTACAATGAGCAGTTCTTC
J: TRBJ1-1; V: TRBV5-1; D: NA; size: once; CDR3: CASSPRDMGDTEAFF; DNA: TGCGCCAGCAGCCCACGGGACATGGGGGACACTGAAGCTTTCTTT
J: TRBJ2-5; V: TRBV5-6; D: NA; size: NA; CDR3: CASSSSVGHLQETQYF; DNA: TGTGCCAGCAGCTCTTCCGTAGGACACTTACAAGAGACCCAGTACTTC
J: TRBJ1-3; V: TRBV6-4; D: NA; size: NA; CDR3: CANSEPGCRNTIYF; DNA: TGTGCCAACTCGGAACCAGGGTGTCGAAACACCATATATTTT
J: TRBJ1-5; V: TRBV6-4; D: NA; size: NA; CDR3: CASSDSTDAQPQHF; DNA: TGTGCCAGCAGTGACTCTACAGACGCACAGCCCCAGCATTTT
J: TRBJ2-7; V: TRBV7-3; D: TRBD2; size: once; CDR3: CASSPTSGGEQYF; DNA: TGTGCCAGCAGCCCGACTAGCGGTGGGGAGCAGTACTTC
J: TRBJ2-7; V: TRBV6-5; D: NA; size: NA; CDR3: CASRYREQQYF; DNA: TGTGCCAGCCGCTACAGGGAGCAACAGTACTTC
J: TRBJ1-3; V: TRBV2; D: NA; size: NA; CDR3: CASSAQDSGNTIYF; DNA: TGTGCCAGCAGTGCACAGGACTCTGGAAACACCATATATTTT
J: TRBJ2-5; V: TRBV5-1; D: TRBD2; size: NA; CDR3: CASSNRTSGRAQETQYF; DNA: TGCGCCAGCAGCAATAGGACTAGCGGGAGGGCTCAAGAGACCCAGTACTTC
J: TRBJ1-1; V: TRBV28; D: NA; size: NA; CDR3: CASSFGRGTTEAFF; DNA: TGTGCCAGCAGTTTCGGCAGGGGCACCACTGAAGCTTTCTTT